The clone carrying this T cell receptor beta chain was detected only a few times. Its antigen is as yet unknown. The data were obtained in a study of T-cell reconstitution after alpha-beta-depleted transplantation in children. Findings of the study overall: Most T-cell counts and diversity one year after the transplant came from T cells that were newly produced. TCRbeta diversity was high at day 60 in some patients (a result of surviving recipient T cells and thymic progenitors). The origin of alpha-beta T cells about two months after transplant was reportedly several hundred expanded graft clones.

Germline-derived CDR1 and CDR2 are MNHEY and SVGAGI. V shed 2 bases and J shed 6 bases, with 17 bases lying between them. The CDR3 has 16 residues. A library of TCRbeta sequences, prepared with unique molecular identifiers, was generated. TCRdb redid the calling of the PCR reads with MiXCR, one entry per CDR3 protein. Of some 600,000 distinct CDR3 sequences in the sample, about an eighth are singletons; the top ten hold over 2%. This sequence originates from a male patient under 18 who had a stem cell transplant for acute myeloid leukemia, so the T cells may come from the graft donor. The rearrangement uses TRBV6-5 and TRBJ2-1; possibly TRBD2 for D (5 bases). The sequencing used PBMCs, mostly from graft donor cells, collected 360 days after TCRalphabeta/CD19-depleted stem cell transplant. The CDR3 nucleotides are TGTGCCAGCAGTTACCTAATTGGGAGTCCCCCCAATGAGCAGTTCTTC. Its protein product is CASSYLIGSPPNEQFF.